The rows below give T cell receptor beta chains drawn from one sample of a study of vaccination and CD4 T cells after COVID-19. TCRdb ran MiXCR on the PCR reads and lists one entry per CDR3 protein. The data hold 9,000 to 10,000 distinct CDR3 sequences, with approximately 47% observed a single time. These receptors' antigens are unknown. Sequencing input: CD4+ T cells from blood, cultured in vitro. All receptors derive from a human donor who had recovered from COVID-19. The conserved cysteine and the conserved F or W are not part of the CDR3 here.

TRBV6-5	TRBJ2-3	ASSYPPGREAVDTQY
TRBV27	TRBJ2-7	ASSLGTSGYEQY
TRBV19	TRBJ1-5	ASIQDHAGNQPQH
TRBV12-3/TRBV12-4	TRBJ2-5	ASSLGETQY
TRBV19	TRBJ1-2	ASSTMDRGRIPANYGYT
TRBV10-3	TRBJ2-3	AIRAGTGEADTQY
TRBV11-3	TRBJ2-7	ASSPRTGEVYEQY
TRBV20-1	TRBJ1-6	SPTRPEVNSPLH
TRBV18	TRBJ1-1	ASSPHPNTEAF
TRBV7-6	TRBJ2-7	ASSLTSGRLTGEQY
TRBV29-1	TRBJ2-5	SAGLDRGAKTQY
TRBV6-7	TRBJ2-5	ASSYSRGHQETQY
TRBV4-1	TRBJ2-7	ASSPGTETYEQY
TRBV28	TRBJ1-1	ASSSPPGQLNTEAF
TRBV20-1	TRBJ2-7	SASPGLAGPPTSEQY
TRBV6-1	TRBJ2-5	ASSKPLGDQY
TRBV6-1	TRBJ1-1	ASIRTGNTEAF
TRBV21-1	TRBJ1-4	ASSKLRDRVGELF